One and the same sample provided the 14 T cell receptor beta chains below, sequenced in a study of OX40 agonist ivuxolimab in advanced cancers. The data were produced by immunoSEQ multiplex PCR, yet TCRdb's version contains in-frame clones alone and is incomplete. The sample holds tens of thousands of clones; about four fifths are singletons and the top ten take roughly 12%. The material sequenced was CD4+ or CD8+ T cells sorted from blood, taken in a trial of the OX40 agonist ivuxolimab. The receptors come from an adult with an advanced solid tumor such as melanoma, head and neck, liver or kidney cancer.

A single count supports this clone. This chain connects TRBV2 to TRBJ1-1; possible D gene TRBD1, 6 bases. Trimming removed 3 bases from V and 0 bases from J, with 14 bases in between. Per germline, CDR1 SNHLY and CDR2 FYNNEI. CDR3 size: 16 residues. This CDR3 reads CASSDGPGELNTEAFF. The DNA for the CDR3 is TGTGCCAGCAGTGATGGGCCAGGGGAGTTGAACACTGAAGCTTTCTTT.

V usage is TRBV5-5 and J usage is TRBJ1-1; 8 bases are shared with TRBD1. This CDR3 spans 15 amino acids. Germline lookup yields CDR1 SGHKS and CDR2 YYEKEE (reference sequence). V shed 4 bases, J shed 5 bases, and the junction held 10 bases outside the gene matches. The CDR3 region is CASSPIQGGRTEAFF. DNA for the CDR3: TGTGCCAGCAGCCCCATACAGGGGGGTAGGACTGAAGCTTTCTTT.

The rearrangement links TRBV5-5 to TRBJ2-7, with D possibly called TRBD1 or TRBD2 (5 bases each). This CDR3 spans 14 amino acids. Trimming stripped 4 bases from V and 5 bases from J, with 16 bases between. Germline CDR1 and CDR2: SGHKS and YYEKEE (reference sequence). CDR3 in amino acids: CASSRGPGIDEQYF. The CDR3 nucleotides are TGTGCCAGCAGCCGGGGACCGGGGATAGACGAGCAGTACTTC. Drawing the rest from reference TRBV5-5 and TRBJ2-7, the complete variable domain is DAGVTQSPTHLIKTRGQQVTLRCSPISGHKSVSWYQQVLGQGPQFIFQYYEKEERGRGNFPDRFSARQFPNYSSELNVNALLLGDSALYLCASSRGPGIDEQYFGPGTRLTVT.

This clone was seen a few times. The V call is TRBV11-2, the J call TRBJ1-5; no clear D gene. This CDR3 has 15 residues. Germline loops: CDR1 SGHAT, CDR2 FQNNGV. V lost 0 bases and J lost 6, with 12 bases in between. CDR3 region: CASSLEAGTGQPQHF. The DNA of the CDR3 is TGTGCCAGCAGCTTAGAGGCGGGAACGGGTCAGCCCCAGCATTTT.

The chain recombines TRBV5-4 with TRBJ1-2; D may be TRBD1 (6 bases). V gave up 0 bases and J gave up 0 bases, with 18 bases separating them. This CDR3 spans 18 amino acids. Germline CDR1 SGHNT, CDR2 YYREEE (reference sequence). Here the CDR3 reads CASSLGTATSPPNYGYTF. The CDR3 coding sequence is TGTGCCAGCAGCTTGGGGACAGCGACCTCCCCCCCTAACTATGGCTACACCTTC.

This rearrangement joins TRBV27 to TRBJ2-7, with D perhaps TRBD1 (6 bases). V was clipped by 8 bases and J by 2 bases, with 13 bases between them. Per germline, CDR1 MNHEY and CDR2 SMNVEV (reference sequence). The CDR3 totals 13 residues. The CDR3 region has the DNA TGTGCCAGCGGGCGTGGACAGACCTACGAGCAGTACTTC. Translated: CASGRGQTYEQYF.

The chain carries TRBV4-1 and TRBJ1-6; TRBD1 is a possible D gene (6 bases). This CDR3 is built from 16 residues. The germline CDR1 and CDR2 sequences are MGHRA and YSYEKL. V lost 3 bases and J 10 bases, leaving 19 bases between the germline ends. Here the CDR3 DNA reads TGCGCCAGCAGCCAGATCTGGGGGGGCTCTGGGTCACCCCTCCACTTT. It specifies CASSQIWGGSGSPLHF.

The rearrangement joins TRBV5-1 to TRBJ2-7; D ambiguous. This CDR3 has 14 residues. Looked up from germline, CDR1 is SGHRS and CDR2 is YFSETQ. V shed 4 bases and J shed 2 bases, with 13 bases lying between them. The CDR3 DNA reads TGCGCCAGCAGCCTAACGGGCCCAACCTACGAGCAGTACTTC. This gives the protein CASSLTGPTYEQYF.

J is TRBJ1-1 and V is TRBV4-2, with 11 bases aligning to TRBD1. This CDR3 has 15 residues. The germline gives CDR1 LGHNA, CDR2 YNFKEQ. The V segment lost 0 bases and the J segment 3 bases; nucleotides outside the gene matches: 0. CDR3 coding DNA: TGTGCCAGCAGCCAAGAGGGACAGGGGGACACTGAAGCTTTCTTT. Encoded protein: CASSQEGQGDTEAFF.

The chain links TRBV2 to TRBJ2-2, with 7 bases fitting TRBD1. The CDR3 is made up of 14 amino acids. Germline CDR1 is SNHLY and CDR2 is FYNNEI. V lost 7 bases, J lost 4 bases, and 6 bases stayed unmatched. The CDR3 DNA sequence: TGTGCCAGCAACACAGGGGTTACCACCGGGGAGCTGTTTTTT. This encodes CASNTGVTTGELFF.

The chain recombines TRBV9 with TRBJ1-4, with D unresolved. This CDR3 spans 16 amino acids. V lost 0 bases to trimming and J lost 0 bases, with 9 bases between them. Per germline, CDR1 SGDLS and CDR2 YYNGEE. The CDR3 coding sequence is TGTGCCAGCAGCGTAGAGGGATTTGCAACTAATGAAAAACTGTTTTTT. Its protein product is CASSVEGFATNEKLFF.

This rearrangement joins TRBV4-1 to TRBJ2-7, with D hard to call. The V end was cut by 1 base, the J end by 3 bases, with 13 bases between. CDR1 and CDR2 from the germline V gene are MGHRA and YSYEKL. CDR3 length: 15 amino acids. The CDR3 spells CASSQGQSSNYEQYF. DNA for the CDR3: TGCGCCAGCAGCCAAGGGCAGAGCAGTAACTACGAGCAGTACTTC.

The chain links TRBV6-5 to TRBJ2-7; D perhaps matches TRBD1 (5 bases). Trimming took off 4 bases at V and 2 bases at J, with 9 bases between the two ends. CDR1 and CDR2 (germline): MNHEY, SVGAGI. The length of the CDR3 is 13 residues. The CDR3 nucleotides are TGTGCCAGCAGTTCCGACAGTGCCTACGAGCAGTACTTC. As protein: CASSSDSAYEQYF.

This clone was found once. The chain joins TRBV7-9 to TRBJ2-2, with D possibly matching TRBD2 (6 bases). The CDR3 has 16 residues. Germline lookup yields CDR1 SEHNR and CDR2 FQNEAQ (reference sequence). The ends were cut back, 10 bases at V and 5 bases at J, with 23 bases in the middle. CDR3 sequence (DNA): TGTGCCACTCCGGACTCCGCGGGGTTGGTTACCGGGGAGCTGTTTTTT. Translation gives CATPDSAGLVTGELFF.